The 31 T cell receptor beta chains given below trace back to one sample, sequenced in a study of T cell responses to AZD1222 COVID-19 vaccine. Using immunoSEQ multiplex PCR, the repertoire was profiled, and TCRdb retains in-frame clones only, with some absent. The data hold about 160,000 clones, with 90% to 95% observed a single time. The specimen comprised peripheral blood, sampled 28 days after the second AZD1222 dose. Receptors were obtained from an adult who received the AZD1222 COVID-19 vaccine.

This clone was seen just once. V usage is TRBV19 and J usage is TRBJ2-3; weak D call: TRBD2 (5 bases). The CDR3 is 14 amino acids. Germline V gene sequence: CDR1 LNHDA, CDR2 SQIVND (reference sequence). The V end lost 5 bases, the J end lost 2 bases, and 11 bases lay between the germline ends. CDR3 region: CASSYLALTDTQYF. The CDR3 DNA reads TGTGCCAGTAGTTATCTAGCACTCACAGATACGCAGTATTTT.

V gene TRBV7-2 combines with J gene TRBJ1-4; 7 bases are a match to TRBD1. Losses at the gene ends were 5 bases for V and 7 bases for J; bases not matched to a gene: 10. The CDR3 totals 15 residues. Germline V gene data show CDR1 as SGHTA and CDR2 as FQGNSA. CDR3 bases: TGTGCCAGCAGCCCGGCCGGGACAGTGAGTGAAAAACTGTTTTTT. Residues: CASSPAGTVSEKLFF.

This clone was found a few times. The genes are TRBV24-1 and TRBJ1-5; unclear D gene. The CDR3 totals 16 residues. The germline CDR1 and CDR2 sequences are KGHDR and SFDVKD. V was shortened by 9 bases and J by 0 bases, with 17 bases between the two germline ends. This chain's CDR3 is CATVGKGSYSNQPQHF. The CDR3 coding sequence is TGTGCCACCGTGGGGAAGGGATCATATAGCAATCAGCCCCAGCATTTT.

This clone came up many times. This sample includes further DNA sequences coding for the same CDR3. This chain uses TRBV15 with TRBJ2-7; unclear D gene. V was cut by 0 bases and J by 5 bases, with 5 bases left in between. Per germline, CDR1 LNHNV and CDR2 YYDKDF (reference sequence). This CDR3 has 12 residues. The CDR3 spells CATSRDEDEQYF. In DNA, the CDR3 is TGTGCCACCAGCAGAGATGAGGACGAGCAGTACTTC.

The V call is TRBV7-9, the J call TRBJ1-2; the D gene is possibly TRBD1 (6 bases). Trimming stripped 3 bases from V and 2 bases from J, with 13 bases between. Germline V gives CDR1 SEHNR, CDR2 FQNEAQ (reference sequence). The length of the CDR3 is 15 residues. In DNA, the CDR3 is TGTGCCAGCAGCTTCGCGGACAGTGCGAACTATGGCTACACCTTC. Its protein is CASSFADSANYGYTF. Drawing the rest from reference TRBV7-9 and TRBJ1-2, the complete variable domain is DTGVSQNPRHKITKRGQNVTFRCDPISEHNRLYWYRQTLGQGPEFLTYFQNEAQLEKSRLLSDRFSAERPKGSFSTLEIQRTEQGDSAMYLCASSFADSANYGYTFGSGTRLTVV.

The genes are TRBV7-8 and TRBJ2-1; D remains ambiguous. The CDR3 extends over 15 amino acids. Looked up from germline, CDR1 is SGHVS and CDR2 is FQNEAQ. V was trimmed by 1 base and J by 0 bases, leaving 7 bases between them. CDR3 sequence reads: CASSLGPDSYNEQFF. Here the CDR3 DNA reads TGTGCCAGCAGCTTAGGCCCCGACTCCTACAATGAGCAGTTCTTC.

This sequence joins TRBV19 and TRBJ1-1, with D perhaps matching TRBD1 (5 bases). V gave up 7 bases and J gave up 4 bases, with 22 bases separating them. This CDR3 region has 16 residues. Per the germline V gene, CDR1 is LNHDA and CDR2 is SQIVND (reference sequence). CDR3 sequence reads: CASMVEGSVLGTEAFF. The CDR3 coding sequence is TGTGCCAGTATGGTCGAGGGGTCGGTGTTAGGCACTGAAGCTTTCTTT.

The V gene is TRBV28, the J gene TRBJ1-4; D is possibly TRBD1 (6 bases). CDR1 MDHEN and CDR2 SYDVKM come from the germline V gene. This CDR3 has 16 residues. V lost 6 bases and J 7 bases, leaving 21 bases between the germline ends. The CDR3 here is CASRGGPGAGTEKLFF. The CDR3 nucleotides read TGTGCCAGCAGGGGGGGCCCGGGGGCTGGTACTGAAAAACTGTTTTTT.

CDR3 coding DNA: TGTGCCAGTAGTATAGGGACAGGGCTCGGTGAAAAACTGTTTTTT. Translation gives CASSIGTGLGEKLFF. This rearrangement joins TRBV19 to TRBJ1-4, with 8 nucleotides matching TRBD1. Per the germline V gene, CDR1 is LNHDA and CDR2 is SQIVND (reference sequence). With V trimmed by 1 base and J by 7 bases, 5 bases remained unmatched. The CDR3 totals 15 residues.

In regard to this clone: The germline gene is not matched at one end of the junction; a read error may be the cause. V usage is TRBV19 and J usage is TRBJ2-7; D ambiguous. The CDR3 loop spans 9 amino acids. Germline lookup yields CDR1 LNHDA and CDR2 SQIVND (reference sequence). CDR3 sequence reads: CASSIGDPF. The CDR3 nucleotides read TGTGCCAGTAGTATTGGGGATCCCTTC.

This clone was seen a single time. The J gene is TRBJ2-1, the V gene TRBV28; 12 bases are a match to TRBD2. The germline CDR1 and CDR2 sequences are MDHEN and SYDVKM. CDR3 length: 19 amino acids. Unmatched junction bases numbered 9, after V lost 3 bases and J lost 0 bases. The CDR3 nucleotides read TGTGCCAGCAGTTTCGGTGCTAGCGGGAGGGGCCCCTCCTACAATGAGCAGTTCTTC. It codes for CASSFGASGRGPSYNEQFF.

V is TRBV12-3 or TRBV12-4 and J is TRBJ1-5, with D tentatively TRBD1 (6 bases). This CDR3 has 13 residues. The germline V and J ends were trimmed by 4 bases and 5 bases, with 9 bases remaining between them. CDR3 in amino acids: CASSSNRDQPQHF. The CDR3 coding sequence is TGTGCCAGCAGTTCAAACAGGGATCAGCCCCAGCATTTT.

V and J are TRBV6-6 and TRBJ2-7; TRBD1 is a possible D gene (6 bases). The germline V gene has CDR1 MNHNY and CDR2 SVGAGI (reference sequence). The CDR3 has 16 residues. Deletions cut 1 base from V and 0 bases from J, with 13 bases between. CDR3 nucleotide sequence: TGTGCCAGCAGTTACTTTGGACAGTCCCTCTCCTACGAGCAGTACTTC. Protein sequence: CASSYFGQSLSYEQYF.

This chain uses TRBV27 with TRBJ1-2, with 10 nucleotides matching TRBD1. Per the germline V gene, CDR1 is MNHEY and CDR2 is SMNVEV (reference sequence). With 6 bases clipped from V and 6 bases from J, the junction kept 16 bases outside the gene matches. This CDR3 is built from 17 residues. CDR3 loop: CASRISGTGAFINGYTF. The DNA of the CDR3 is TGTGCCAGCAGAATTTCCGGGACAGGGGCATTCATCAATGGCTACACCTTC.

This clone was detected only once. The chain couples TRBV7-8 to TRBJ1-1, with 9 nucleotides matching TRBD1. The CDR3 is 15 amino acids. Germline lookup yields CDR1 SGHVS and CDR2 FQNEAQ. The V gene end was trimmed by 5 bases and the J gene end by 6 bases; junction bases not matched to a gene: 10. CDR3 in amino acids: CASSPRDRAVAEAFF. The CDR3 region has the DNA TGTGCCAGCAGCCCACGGGACAGGGCTGTCGCTGAAGCTTTCTTT.

J is TRBJ1-3 and V is TRBV5-1; D not certain. Germline loops: CDR1 SGHRS, CDR2 YFSETQ. With 4 bases removed from V and 4 bases from J, the gap between germline ends came to 15 bases. This CDR3 has 15 residues. The CDR3 DNA reads as TGCGCCAGCAGCCCAGGTTTGTCCCCCGGAAACACCATATATTTT. Translated: CASSPGLSPGNTIYF.

The V call is TRBV28, the J call TRBJ1-1; D call uncertain. The V gene's germline CDR1 is MDHEN and CDR2 SYDVKM. V shed 3 bases and J shed 0 bases, with 5 bases lying between them. The CDR3 is made up of 13 amino acids. The CDR3 loop is CASSFGMNTEAFF. CDR3 in DNA: TGTGCCAGCAGTTTCGGCATGAACACTGAAGCTTTCTTT.

This chain uses TRBV27 with TRBJ1-6, with D hard to call. Trimming shortened V by 6 bases and J by 9 bases, and 18 bases separated the two germline ends. The CDR3 sequence is 15 residues long. The V gene's germline CDR1 is MNHEY and CDR2 SMNVEV (reference sequence). CDR3 sequence (DNA): TGTGCCAGCAGCCCCTACGGAGCAAGAGGTTCACCCCTCCACTTT. Protein sequence: CASSPYGARGSPLHF.

This chain uses TRBV12-2 with TRBJ1-1. TRBV12-2 is reported as a pseudogene. There are 15 residues in the CDR3. CDR3 residues: CASRLPGRLNTEAFF. CDR3 DNA: TGTGCAAGTCGCTTACCCGGGCGACTGAACACTGAAGCTTTCTTT.

The gene calls are TRBV7-2 and TRBJ1-1, with no clear D. Germline CDR1 is SGHTA and CDR2 is FQGNSA. The CDR3 is made up of 15 amino acids. V gave up 1 base and J gave up 0 bases, with 9 bases separating them. The CDR3 protein is CASSLVPSLNTEAFF. The CDR3 DNA is TGTGCCAGCAGCTTAGTTCCCTCGCTGAACACTGAAGCTTTCTTT. The full variable domain, its missing parts supplied by reference TRBV7-2 and TRBJ1-1, is GAGVSQSPSNKVTEKGKDVELRCDPISGHTALYWYRQSLGQGLEFLIYFQGNSAPDKSGLPSDRFSAERTGGSVSTLTIQRTQQEDSAVYLCASSLVPSLNTEAFFGQGTRLTVV.

The chain recombines TRBV28 with TRBJ2-1; TRBD2 might be the D (5 bases). The CDR3 totals 14 residues. The germline V gene has CDR1 MDHEN and CDR2 SYDVKM. V lost 6 bases and J 9 bases, leaving 18 bases between the germline ends. This CDR3 reads CASSPGGIWSEQFF. The CDR3 DNA sequence: TGTGCCAGCAGCCCAGGAGGAATATGGAGTGAGCAGTTCTTC. The variable domain in full, completed from reference TRBV28 and TRBJ2-1, reads DVKVTQSSRYLVKRTGEKVFLECVQDMDHENMFWYRQDPGLGLRLIYFSYDVKMKEKGDIPEGYSVSREKKERFSLILESASTNQTSMYLCASSPGGIWSEQFFGPGTRLTVL.

The chain recombines TRBV7-2 with TRBJ1-4; 9 nucleotides match TRBD1. The length of the CDR3 is 17 residues. The germline V gene has CDR1 SGHTA and CDR2 FQGNSA. J was trimmed by 4 bases and V by 1 base; bases with no gene match: 7. The CDR3 DNA reads as TGTGCCAGCAGCTTAGGGGGACAGGGTTTGGGTAATGAAAAACTGTTTTTT. It yields the protein CASSLGGQGLGNEKLFF.

This rearrangement joins TRBV3-1 (or the pseudogene TRBV3-2) to TRBJ1-3, with 7 bases identical to TRBD1. CDR1 LGHDT and CDR2 YNNKEL come from the germline V gene (reference sequence). The ends lost 1 base at V and 0 bases at J; junction bases unmatched: 3. This CDR3 is built from 16 residues. In nucleotides, the CDR3 is TGTGCCAGCAGCCAAGGATGGACAGGCTCTGGAAACACCATATATTTT. Its protein product is CASSQGWTGSGNTIYF.

This chain uses TRBV6-5 with TRBJ2-1; perhaps TRBD2 as D (6 bases). Germline-derived CDR1 and CDR2 are MNHEY and SVGAGI. The CDR3 has 14 amino acids. Deletions cut 10 bases from V and 5 bases from J, with 18 bases between. The chain's CDR3 is CAIEGWGLHNEQFF. In DNA, the CDR3 is TGTGCCATCGAGGGGTGGGGACTTCACAATGAGCAGTTCTTC.

The chain links TRBV7-2 to TRBJ2-7; 8 bases fit TRBD2. V dropped 0 bases and J dropped 4; count of bases not matched to a gene: 5. Per germline, CDR1 SGHTA and CDR2 FQGNSA. The CDR3 runs to 15 residues. This chain's CDR3 is CASSLASSGKYEQYF. Written as DNA, the CDR3 is TGTGCCAGCAGCTTAGCGAGTAGCGGGAAATACGAGCAGTACTTC.

The CDR3 reads CASSSSAGGGQETQYF. The CDR3, as DNA: TGTGCCAGCAGCTCCTCAGCGGGAGGTGGACAAGAGACCCAGTACTTC. The genes are TRBV13 and TRBJ2-5; 9 bases are a match to TRBD2. Germline CDR1 is PRHDT and CDR2 is FYEKMQ (reference sequence). V dropped 4 bases and J dropped 2; count of bases not matched to a gene: 8. This CDR3 has 16 residues.

This chain uses TRBV12-3 or TRBV12-4 with TRBJ1-5; no reliable D call. The CDR3 runs 13 residues. Trimming left V 4 bases short and J 6 bases short, with 10 bases between. The CDR3: CASSSLDFQPQHF. As DNA, the CDR3 is TGTGCCAGCAGTTCCTTGGACTTTCAGCCCCAGCATTTT.

This chain links TRBV24-1 with TRBJ2-3; the match to TRBD2 covers 8 bases. The germline V gene has CDR1 KGHDR and CDR2 SFDVKD. The CDR3 is 15 residues long. With 5 bases clipped from V and 4 bases from J, the junction kept 7 bases outside the gene matches. This CDR3 is CATSAAGDLSDTQYF. CDR3 nucleotides: TGTGCCACCAGTGCAGCGGGGGACCTTTCAGATACGCAGTATTTT.

This clone was found once. This chain connects TRBV6-5 to TRBJ2-7, with 9 bases that match TRBD1. CDR3 length: 15 residues. The V gene's germline CDR1 is MNHEY and CDR2 SVGAGI. The V and J ends lost 2 bases and 7 bases, in that order; junction bases with no gene match: 9. CDR3 sequence (DNA): TGTGCCAGCAGTTACGGGGGACAGGGTCATGGGGAGCAGTACTTC. Its translation is CASSYGGQGHGEQYF.

This chain links TRBV5-1 with TRBJ2-1; D is uncertain. V shed 2 bases and J shed 6 bases, with 9 bases lying between them. This CDR3 has 13 residues. From germline, CDR1 is SGHRS and CDR2 YFSETQ. CDR3 in DNA: TGCGCCAGCAGCTTAAATACGGCCAATGAGCAGTTCTTC. Translating it yields CASSLNTANEQFF.

In nucleotides, the CDR3 is TGTGCCAGCAGTTTTGGCGGGCGTCGGGACAATGAGCAGTTCTTC. It encodes CASSFGGRRDNEQFF. The rearrangement joins TRBV28 to TRBJ2-1; the D gene is possibly TRBD2 (5 bases). V gave up 3 bases and J gave up 5 bases, with 14 bases separating them. This CDR3 has 15 amino acids. Germline assignment: CDR1 MDHEN and CDR2 SYDVKM.